The clone carrying this TCR beta chain was seen a handful of times. Germline V gene lookup returns CDR1 LGHNA and CDR2 YSLEER. The CDR3 is made up of 12 amino acids. V was trimmed by 0 bases and J by 6 bases, leaving 5 bases between them. TCRdb redid the calling of the 5' RACE reads with MiXCR, one entry per CDR3 protein. Among about 190,000 distinct CDR3 sequences listed, around a sixth were seen once. This sample stems from a study of identical twins. These data were also reused for a study on T cells expressing NK-cell markers.

This clonotype was obtained from a woman aged 18-30 years in good health. This chain uses TRBV4-3 with TRBJ1-1; D is perhaps TRBD1 (5 bases). Sequencing used CD8+ T cells sorted from blood. The CDR3 protein is CASSQEGAEAFF. CDR3 nucleotide sequence: TGCGCCAGCAGCCAAGAAGGGGCTGAAGCTTTCTTT.